Listed here are 15 T cell receptor beta chains from one sample, sequenced in a study of identical twins. TCRdb reprocessed the 5' RACE reads with MiXCR, giving one entry per CDR3 protein. The data show hundreds of thousands of distinct CDR3 sequences, more than 12% seen once. The specimen was memory (CD45RO+) T cells sorted from blood. The source of these receptors is a woman aged 18-30 years in good health.

The rearrangement uses TRBV5-1 and TRBJ2-7, with D possibly being TRBD1 (6 bases). This CDR3 region has 14 residues. V gave up 3 bases and J gave up 1 base, with 11 bases separating them. The germline V gene encodes CDR1 SGHRS and CDR2 YFSETQ. DNA for the CDR3: TGCGCCAGCAGCTCCCCCGGACAGTCCTACGAGCAGTACTTC. It codes for CASSSPGQSYEQYF.

This clonotype occurred a few times. The chain combines TRBV15 with TRBJ1-3; perhaps TRBD1 as D (5 bases). Trimming stripped 2 bases from V and 10 bases from J, with 15 bases between. Germline values: CDR1 LNHNV, CDR2 YYDKDF (reference sequence). The CDR3 length is 14 residues. CDR3 residues: CATSRTSGDWTIYF. In nucleotides, the CDR3 is TGTGCCACCAGCAGAACATCCGGGGACTGGACCATATATTTT.

This clonotype was observed a few times. The rearrangement uses TRBV5-6 and TRBJ2-7, with 10 nucleotides matching TRBD2. This CDR3 is 13 amino acids long. V gave up 5 bases and J gave up 2 bases; unmatched junction bases: 1. Germline V gene lookup returns CDR1 SGHDT and CDR2 YYEEEE. The CDR3 loop is CASRAGGPYEQYF. The CDR3 DNA is TGTGCCAGCAGAGCGGGGGGGCCCTACGAGCAGTACTTC.

This clonotype was detected a few times. The V call is TRBV20-1, the J call TRBJ1-1; D possibly corresponds to TRBD1 (6 bases). Germline lookup yields CDR1 DFQATT and CDR2 SNEGSKA (reference sequence). Trimming took off 5 bases at V and 2 bases at J, with 21 bases between the two ends. The CDR3 sequence is 16 residues long. For the CDR3, the DNA is TGCAGTGCTCCCCAGACAGGACAGCCGGCTAACACTGAAGCTTTCTTT. Translation: CSAPQTGQPANTEAFF.

This clonotype occurred many times. The rearrangement joins TRBV5-1 to TRBJ2-1; tentative D call: TRBD2 (5 bases). The ends were cut back, 0 bases at V and 4 bases at J, with 8 bases in the middle. Germline lookup yields CDR1 SGHRS and CDR2 YFSETQ. This CDR3 spans 14 amino acids. The CDR3 is CASSLERLYNEQFF. DNA for the CDR3: TGCGCCAGCAGCTTGGAAAGACTATACAATGAGCAGTTCTTC.

The chain is built from TRBV5-1 and TRBJ2-6, with D unclear. V was cut by 2 bases and J by 1 base, with 7 bases left in between. The CDR3 length is 15 residues. Germline CDR1 reads SGHRS; CDR2 reads YFSETQ. CDR3 DNA: TGCGCCAGCAGCTTTACACAGTCTGGGGCCAACGTCCTGACTTTC. It translates to CASSFTQSGANVLTF. Full variable domain (rest looked up from reference TRBV5-1 and TRBJ2-6): KAGVTQTPRYLIKTRGQQVTLSCSPISGHRSVSWYQQTPGQGLQFLFEYFSETQRNKGNFPGRFSGRQFSNSRSEMNVSTLELGDSALYLCASSFTQSGANVLTFGAGSRLTVL.

This clonotype was counted ten times or more. The V gene is TRBV5-1, the J gene TRBJ2-5; D is undetermined. The CDR3 runs 15 residues. The germline gives CDR1 SGHRS, CDR2 YFSETQ. V was clipped by 0 bases and J by 5 bases, with 14 bases between them. The CDR3 nucleotides read TGCGCCAGCAGCTTGGCCGGACGGGTGGCGGAGACCCAGTACTTC. Protein sequence: CASSLAGRVAETQYF.

This clonotype appeared many times. This chain connects TRBV5-1 to TRBJ1-2, with D unclear. CDR1 and CDR2 from the germline V gene are SGHRS and YFSETQ. The CDR3 sequence is 13 residues long. V was cut by 0 bases and J by 5 bases, with 8 bases left in between. The CDR3 DNA reads TGCGCCAGCAGCTTGGATTCAGCGTATGGCTACACCTTC. This translates into CASSLDSAYGYTF.

This sequence joins TRBV5-1 and TRBJ2-3, with 8 bases fitting TRBD2. J gave up 6 bases and V 0 bases, and 6 bases lay outside the gene matches. The CDR3 sequence is 15 residues long. CDR1 is SGHRS, CDR2 YFSETQ, per germline. The CDR3 spells CASSLVGTREDTQYF. CDR3 DNA sequence: TGCGCCAGCAGCTTGGTAGGGACTAGGGAGGATACGCAGTATTTT.

This clonotype showed up just a few times. The CDR3 here is CASRPKGSRRDTGELFF. CDR3 in DNA: TGTGCCAGCAGACCGAAGGGTAGCAGGCGGGACACCGGGGAGCTGTTTTTT. This sequence joins TRBV11-2 and TRBJ2-2; tentative D call: TRBD2 (5 bases). Per germline, CDR1 SGHAT and CDR2 FQNNGV. Trimming removed 6 bases at V and 3 bases at J, with 20 bases between. CDR3 length: 17 residues.

The chain couples TRBV20-1 to TRBJ1-2; D is unresolved. Trimming stripped 3 bases from V and 8 bases from J, with 19 bases between. This CDR3 spans 14 amino acids. Germline V gene sequence: CDR1 DFQATT, CDR2 SNEGSKA (reference sequence). The DNA for the CDR3 is TGCAGTGCTAGCGTGCGGGCCGCGAAGGGAGGCTACACCTTC. Protein product: CSASVRAAKGGYTF.

The chain has TRBV27 and TRBJ2-7, with TRBD2 as a possible D gene (6 bases). Trimming took off 8 bases at V and 1 base at J, with 12 bases between the two ends. This CDR3 spans 13 amino acids. The V gene's germline CDR1 is MNHEY and CDR2 SMNVEV (reference sequence). As DNA, the CDR3 is TGTGCCAGCTCACACGGGAGTTCCTACGAGCAGTACTTC. Translating it yields CASSHGSSYEQYF.

V gene TRBV20-1 combines with J gene TRBJ2-7, with D possibly TRBD2 on 5 matching bases. The CDR3 has 14 amino acids. V gave up 1 base and J gave up 6 bases, with 16 bases separating them. Germline CDR1 reads DFQATT; CDR2 reads SNEGSKA (reference sequence). The CDR3 region has the DNA TGCAGTGCTAGAGGGTGGACCGCCGAGGGCGAGCAGTACTTC. Its translation: CSARGWTAEGEQYF.

The chain couples TRBV7-8 to TRBJ2-3; 9 bases align to TRBD1. The germline gives CDR1 SGHVS, CDR2 FQNEAQ. The CDR3 runs to 15 residues. Trimming cost V 4 bases and J 3 bases; bases outside gene matches: 5. DNA for the CDR3: TGTGCCAGCAGCTCTAACAGGGGGCAGACAGATACGCAGTATTTT. Protein: CASSSNRGQTDTQYF.

The chain recombines TRBV20-1 with TRBJ2-2; D perhaps matches TRBD1 (5 bases). This CDR3 has 13 residues. Germline CDR1 is DFQATT and CDR2 is SNEGSKA (reference sequence). V dropped 5 bases and J dropped 6 bases, with 13 bases sitting between them. CDR3 in amino acids: CSAVDSRAGELFF. Written as DNA, the CDR3 is TGCAGTGCTGTAGACTCCAGGGCCGGGGAGCTGTTTTTT.